This is a list of T cell receptor beta chains from one sample in a study of blood T cell repertoires in COVID-19. The assay was immunoSEQ multiplex PCR, and TCRdb's table has in-frame clones only and misses some. Among 95,000 to 110,000 clones, around 86% were seen once, and the ten largest hold around 14%. The sample consisted of peripheral blood. The receptors shown here come from a man over 45 with acute or convalescent COVID-19. Each CDR3 is given without its conserved first and last residue. Only part of the rows carry a size: once, few, many, or a class if the clone is expanded.

>TRBV5-4|NA|TRBJ2-3
ASSTWDTSTDTQY
>TRBV5-1|NA|TRBJ2-7
ASSPPSSYEQY
>TRBV29-1|NA|TRBJ2-1
SVGGVYNEQF
>TRBV28|NA|TRBJ2-5
ASSFDLGQLETQY
>TRBV7-9|NA|TRBJ1-2
ASSLSGTSGYT
>TRBV3-1/TRBV3-2|NA|TRBJ2-1
ASSQRDRGGEQF
>TRBV4-1|NA|TRBJ1-4
ASSQGGRGEKLF
>TRBV19|NA|TRBJ2-1
ASRRTSGWVQF
>TRBV2|NA|TRBJ1-1
ASQGNTEAF
>TRBV9|once|TRBJ1-2
ASSGQGNYGYT
>TRBV15|NA|TRBJ1-3
ATSRSGNTIY
>TRBV9|NA|TRBJ2-2
ASSASGPKNTGELF
>TRBV21-1|NA|TRBJ1-1
APRGAGQGTGGDTEAF
>TRBV6-5|few|TRBJ2-4
ASSRPGDPKHIQY
>TRBV28|once|TRBJ1-2
ASSPAGGWIYGYT
>TRBV24-1|NA|TRBJ2-2
ATSPLAGAGELF
>TRBV7-9|NA|TRBJ2-7
ASAPLAGGTYEQY
>TRBV29-1|NA|TRBJ2-2
SVRQGRNTGELF
>TRBV30|NA|TRBJ2-1
AWSGGQGYNEQF
>TRBV5-4|NA|TRBJ1-1
ASSLLMNTEAF
>TRBV27|NA|TRBJ2-1
ASSLGNEQF
>TRBV2|NA|TRBJ2-1
ASSEVRLAVYNEQF